This T cell receptor beta chain came from a study of tumor and adjacent non-tumor tissue in lung cancer. Study in general: Stage I to III disease affected some 11 men and roughly five women aged about 31 to 76.

CDR1 is SGHAT and CDR2 is FQNNGV in the germline V gene. The CDR3 contains 13 residues. Three rounds of nested PCR, following a modified ARM-PCR protocol, produced the TCRbeta library. One entry per CDR3 protein results from TCRdb running MiXCR on the multiplex PCR reads. The data hold 90,000 to 100,000 distinct CDR3 sequences, with approximately 80% observed a single time. Study-wide results and caveats: In normal lung, the top 100 clones were significantly more dominant than in tumor. Higher tumor TCR diversity was associated with shorter survival.

Comments on this clonotype: What it recognizes is unknown. Sequence at one end of the junction differs from germline and may be a read error.

RNA was extracted from bulk tissue without any cell sorting. Distant lung tissue was collected more than 3 cm away from the tumor edge. Between August and November 2014, newly diagnosed, chemotherapy-naive lung cancer patients underwent thoracic surgery in China. Input material: distant non-tumor lung tissue. V is TRBV11-2 and J is TRBJ2-3; D may be TRBD2 (6 bases). The receptor was isolated from a man aged 55-75 years with small cell lung cancer. The CDR3 protein is CASSFTSTYTLYF. The CDR3 DNA is TGTGCCAGCAGTTTCACTAGCACATATACGCTGTATTTT.